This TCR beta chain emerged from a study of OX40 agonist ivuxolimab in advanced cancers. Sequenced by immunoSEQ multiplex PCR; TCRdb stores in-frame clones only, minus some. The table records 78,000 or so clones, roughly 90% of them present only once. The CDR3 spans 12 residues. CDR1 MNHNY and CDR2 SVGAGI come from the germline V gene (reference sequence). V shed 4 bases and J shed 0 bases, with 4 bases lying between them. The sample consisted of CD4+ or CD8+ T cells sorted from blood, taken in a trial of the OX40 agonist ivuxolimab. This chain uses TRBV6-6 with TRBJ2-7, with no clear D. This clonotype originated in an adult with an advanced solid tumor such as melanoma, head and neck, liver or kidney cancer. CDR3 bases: TGTGCCAGCAGTTCTATCTCCTACGAGCAGTACTTC. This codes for CASSSISYEQYF.